These 28 T cell receptor beta chains originate from one sample sequenced in a study of immune cell composition in non-small cell lung cancer. Method: immunoSEQ multiplex PCR; TCRdb's copy keeps in-frame clones and lacks some. The profile shows over 7,500 clones, 77% of them singletons. Normal lung was sampled as far from the tumour as possible, at least 3 cm. The sample consisted of non-adjacent lung tissue. These receptor sequences come from a human donor with non-small cell lung cancer.

This chain uses TRBV5-6 with TRBJ2-1; 9 nucleotides agree with TRBD1. Trimming at V came to 4 bases and at J to 3 bases, leaving 5 bases not matched to a gene. The CDR3 loop spans 15 amino acids. CDR1 and CDR2 from the germline V gene are SGHDT and YYEEEE. The CDR3 protein is CASSLSGQGYNEQFF. CDR3 DNA sequence: TGTGCCAGCAGCCTTTCGGGACAGGGCTACAATGAGCAGTTCTTC.

This clone was counted a few times. The chain recombines TRBV6-4 with TRBJ1-1, with 7 bases aligning to TRBD1. The trim removed 5 bases at V and 0 bases at J, leaving 6 bases unmatched. This CDR3 is 15 amino acids long. Germline V gene lookup returns CDR1 MRHNA and CDR2 SNTAGT. CDR3 region: CASSPTTGMNTEAFF. As DNA, the CDR3 is TGTGCCAGCAGTCCAACGACAGGGATGAACACTGAAGCTTTCTTT.

In its sample, this clone was seen a few times. The gene calls are TRBV11-2 and TRBJ1-1; D call uncertain. Looked up from germline, CDR1 is SGHAT and CDR2 is FQNNGV. The CDR3 spans 15 residues. V gave up 3 bases and J gave up 7 bases, with 18 bases separating them. The CDR3 protein is CASSFWGGVLDEAFF. In DNA, the CDR3 is TGTGCCAGCAGCTTCTGGGGTGGCGTCTTGGATGAAGCTTTCTTT.

The chain links TRBV18 to TRBJ2-5; the D gene is possibly TRBD2 (5 bases). From germline, CDR1 is KGHSH and CDR2 LQKENI. The V and J ends lost 0 bases and 9 bases respectively, with 11 bases between them. The CDR3 runs 13 residues. The CDR3 protein is CASSPPSLEAQYF. The CDR3 coding sequence is TGTGCCAGCTCACCACCCTCGTTGGAGGCCCAGTACTTC.

The V call is TRBV7-8, the J call TRBJ1-5; possible D gene TRBD1, 6 bases. Per the germline V gene, CDR1 is SGHVS and CDR2 is FQNEAQ. The CDR3 runs to 17 residues. V was pared by 5 bases and J by 3 bases, with 20 bases between. CDR3 loop: CASSTLGTFGFNQPQHF. Written as DNA, the CDR3 is TGTGCCAGCAGCACCCTAGGGACATTTGGCTTCAATCAGCCCCAGCATTTT.

This clone came up once. V usage is TRBV5-6 and J usage is TRBJ1-2, with 7 positions matching TRBD1. CDR3 length equals 15 residues. Trimming took 2 bases from V and 4 from J; bases not matched to a gene: 8. Germline lookup yields CDR1 SGHDT and CDR2 YYEEEE. The CDR3 sequence: CASSFEGARTYGYTF. The CDR3 DNA reads TGTGCCAGCAGCTTCGAGGGGGCGCGAACCTATGGCTACACCTTC. The full variable domain, completed using reference TRBV5-6 and TRBJ1-2, is DAGVTQSPTHLIKTRGQQVTLRCSPKSGHDTVSWYQQALGQGPQFIFQYYEEEERQRGNFPDRFSGHQFPNYSSELNVNALLLGDSALYLCASSFEGARTYGYTFGSGTRLTVV.

This clone has only one observation. The chain carries TRBV9 and TRBJ1-5; 8 nucleotides line up with TRBD1. This CDR3 region has 16 residues. Trimming took 3 bases from V and 2 from J; bases not matched to a gene: 7. CDR1 is SGDLS, CDR2 YYNGEE, per germline. This chain's CDR3 is CASSAGPGQGNQPQHF. In nucleotides, the CDR3 is TGTGCCAGCAGCGCTGGGCCGGGACAGGGCAATCAGCCCCAGCATTTT. Full variable domain (missing parts from reference TRBV9 and TRBJ1-5): DSGVTQTPKHLITATGQRVTLRCSPRSGDLSVYWYQQSLDQGLQFLIQYYNGEERAKGNILERFSAQQFPDLHSELNLSSLELGDSALYFCASSAGPGQGNQPQHFGDGTRLSIL.

This clone was observed a few times. The chain employs TRBV6-1 and TRBJ1-5; a weak D match, TRBD1 (5 bases). Germline V gives CDR1 MNHNS, CDR2 SASEGT. The CDR3 consists of 14 residues. Trimming stripped 11 bases from V and 1 base from J, with 15 bases between. CDR3 sequence reads: CAGGGEGSNQPQHF. The CDR3, as DNA: TGTGCCGGGGGAGGGGAGGGGAGCAATCAGCCCCAGCATTTT.

The rearrangement links TRBV28 to TRBJ2-1; D is ambiguous. Germline lookup yields CDR1 MDHEN and CDR2 SYDVKM. This CDR3 is 13 amino acids long. The V end was cut by 5 bases, the J end by 8 bases, with 13 bases between. The chain's CDR3 is CASSNVGKDEQFF. DNA of the CDR3: TGTGCCAGCAGTAATGTGGGGAAGGATGAGCAGTTCTTC.

The chain carries TRBV27 and TRBJ1-2; D gene unclear. The V and J ends lost 6 bases and 0 bases respectively, with 11 bases between them. This CDR3 has 14 residues. The germline V gene has CDR1 MNHEY and CDR2 SMNVEV (reference sequence). CDR3 sequence: CASSPRSPNYGYTF. The CDR3 nucleotides are TGTGCCAGCAGCCCCCGATCCCCTAACTATGGCTACACCTTC.

This chain joins TRBV14 and TRBJ1-1; 7 nucleotides line up with TRBD1. Germline loops: CDR1 SGHDN, CDR2 FVKESK. Trimming cost V 3 bases and J 11 bases; bases outside gene matches: 9. The CDR3 has 13 residues. The CDR3 is CASSQETGVQAFF. CDR3 sequence (DNA): TGTGCCAGCAGCCAGGAAACAGGGGTTCAGGCTTTCTTT.

The rearrangement joins TRBV28 to TRBJ2-4; the D gene is possibly TRBD1 (6 bases). Trimming took off 3 bases at V and 4 bases at J, with 13 bases between the two ends. The CDR3 consists of 15 residues. Germline CDR1 MDHEN, CDR2 SYDVKM. CDR3 bases: TGTGCCAGCAGTTTCTCGACAGGAGTAAAAAACATTCAGTACTTC. Its translation: CASSFSTGVKNIQYF.

CDR3 residues: CSVFVREPGYGYTF. The CDR3 DNA reads as TGCAGCGTCTTCGTGAGGGAGCCGGGATATGGCTACACCTTC. The rearrangement joins TRBV29-1 to TRBJ1-2; no reliable D call. CDR3 length: 14 amino acids. V was clipped by 6 bases and J by 5 bases, with 19 bases between them. The germline gives CDR1 SQVTM, CDR2 ANQGSEA. Full variable domain (outside the CDR3, taken from reference TRBV29-1 and TRBJ1-2): SAVISQKPSRDICQRGTSLTIQCQVDSQVTMMFWYRQQPGQSLTLIATANQGSEATYESGFVIDKFPISRPNLTFSTLTVSNMSPEDSSIYLCSVFVREPGYGYTFGSGTRLTVV.

The CDR3 reads CASSQVLGVRGEQYF. Here the CDR3 DNA reads TGCGCCAGCAGCCAAGTCTTAGGGGTGAGGGGCGAGCAGTACTTC. This sequence joins TRBV4-3 and TRBJ2-7; D assignment may be TRBD1 or TRBD2 (5 bases each). Deletions cut 1 base from V and 6 bases from J, with 16 bases between. Germline CDR1 LGHNA, CDR2 YSLEER. CDR3 length: 15 amino acids.

This sequence joins TRBV10-3 and TRBJ2-7; D might be TRBD2 (6 bases). CDR1 and CDR2 (germline): ENHRY, SYGVKD. Trimming took 8 bases from V and 6 from J, leaving 8 bases between them. The CDR3 runs to 10 residues. The chain's CDR3 is CAIGGGEQYF. The CDR3 nucleotides are TGTGCCATCGGGGGAGGCGAGCAGTACTTC.

This clone occurred once. The CDR3 DNA sequence: TGTGCCAGCAGTGCGGACCAACTAAATTCACCCCTCCACTTT. It specifies CASSADQLNSPLHF. The chain links TRBV25-1 to TRBJ1-6; D gene uncertain. V was trimmed by 4 bases and J by 7 bases, leaving 11 bases between them. Germline assignment: CDR1 MGHDK and CDR2 SYGVNS. The CDR3 runs 14 residues.

This clone has only a few counts. The V gene is TRBV6-6, the J gene TRBJ2-3; D gene ambiguous. The CDR3 is 14 residues long. Germline values: CDR1 MNHNY, CDR2 SVGAGI (reference sequence). V shed 0 bases and J shed 7 bases, with 11 bases lying between them. The DNA for the CDR3 is TGTGCCAGCAGTTACTCGATGGGGATAAATACGCAGTATTTT. It translates to CASSYSMGINTQYF.

This rearrangement joins TRBV9 to TRBJ2-2; a weak D match, TRBD2 (6 bases). Germline-derived CDR1 and CDR2 are SGDLS and YYNGEE. V was clipped by 5 bases and J by 3 bases, with 17 bases between them. The CDR3 sequence is 16 residues long. Here the CDR3 DNA reads TGTGCCAGCAGTAAGAACAGGTGGGGGGACACCGGGGAGCTGTTTTTT. Translated, it gives CASSKNRWGDTGELFF.

This chain uses TRBV5-6 with TRBJ2-7, with 8 bases lining up with TRBD2. Trimming removed 0 bases from V and 3 bases from J; junction bases left unmatched: 2. The length of the CDR3 is 14 residues. Germline values: CDR1 SGHDT, CDR2 YYEEEE. The CDR3: CASSLAGGIYEQYF. DNA for the CDR3: TGTGCCAGCAGCTTGGCGGGGGGGATCTACGAGCAGTACTTC.

V usage is TRBV19 and J usage is TRBJ2-7; D tentatively fits TRBD1 or TRBD2 (5 bases each). The CDR3 is 17 residues long. Germline assignment: CDR1 LNHDA and CDR2 SQIVND (reference sequence). Deletions cut 3 bases from V and 0 bases from J, with 18 bases between. Here the CDR3 DNA reads TGTGCCAGTAGTATCGCTACCCCCGGGACCGGCTCCTACGAGCAGTACTTC. Its protein is CASSIATPGTGSYEQYF.

The V call is TRBV6-6, the J call TRBJ1-3, with no clear D. The CDR3 runs to 14 residues. CDR1 and CDR2 (germline): MNHNY, SVGAGI (reference sequence). Trimming removed 0 bases from V and 3 bases from J, with 6 bases in between. The CDR3: CASSYSEFGNTIYF. In nucleotides, the CDR3 is TGTGCCAGCAGTTACTCAGAGTTTGGAAACACCATATATTTT.

The chain joins TRBV28 to TRBJ2-5; D unclear. CDR1 and CDR2 from the germline V gene are MDHEN and SYDVKM. The CDR3 covers 10 residues. V was clipped by 6 bases and J by 8 bases, with 7 bases between them. CDR3 DNA: TGTGCCAGCAGCGGGCGAACCCAGTACTTC. Protein sequence: CASSGRTQYF.

The table lists this clone with a count of one. J is TRBJ1-1 and V is TRBV4-2, with D hard to call. Germline V CDR1 and CDR2: LGHNA, YNFKEQ. Trimming pared 1 base from V and 1 base from J, leaving 4 bases between. The CDR3 totals 13 residues. CDR3 in DNA: TGTGCCAGCAGCCAAGGGTGGAACACTGAAGCTTTCTTT. Translation: CASSQGWNTEAFF.

V is TRBV2 and J is TRBJ1-2, with D hard to call. Between the trimmed V and J ends, which lost 4 bases and 7 bases, there was a span of 7 bases. CDR1 and CDR2 (germline): SNHLY, FYNNEI. This CDR3 comprises 11 residues. The CDR3 protein is CASSARSGYTF. The CDR3 DNA follows: TGTGCCAGCAGTGCAAGGTCTGGCTACACCTTC.

This clone was seen a handful of times. This rearrangement joins TRBV2 to TRBJ2-7; 7 bases align to TRBD1. J was trimmed by 4 bases and V by 7 bases; bases with no gene match: 4. The CDR3 loop spans 12 amino acids. Germline CDR1 SNHLY, CDR2 FYNNEI. For the CDR3, the DNA is TGTGCCAGCATCCAGGGGGAGTACGAGCAGTACTTC. Its translation is CASIQGEYEQYF.

This sequence joins TRBV7-2 and TRBJ2-2, with D perhaps matching TRBD1 or TRBD2 (5 bases each). Germline CDR1 and CDR2: SGHTA and FQGNSA. The ends were cut back, 4 bases at V and 1 base at J, with 10 bases in the middle. The CDR3 extends over 15 amino acids. Here the CDR3 DNA reads TGTGCCAGCAGCTCTATTGGGGGGAACACCGGGGAGCTGTTTTTT. Translated, it gives CASSSIGGNTGELFF. The whole variable domain, filled in from reference TRBV7-2 and TRBJ2-2, reads GAGVSQSPSNKVTEKGKDVELRCDPISGHTALYWYRQSLGQGLEFLIYFQGNSAPDKSGLPSDRFSAERTGGSVSTLTIQRTQQEDSAVYLCASSSIGGNTGELFFGEGSRLTVL.

The chain links TRBV5-5 to TRBJ1-6, with D possibly matching TRBD1 (6 bases). The germline CDR1 and CDR2 sequences are SGHKS and YYEKEE (reference sequence). V was shortened by 6 bases and J by 7 bases, with 14 bases between the two germline ends. The CDR3 is made up of 14 amino acids. The chain's CDR3 is CASIRGQSNSPLHF. CDR3 DNA sequence: TGTGCCAGCATCCGGGGACAAAGCAATTCACCCCTCCACTTT.

A few counts support this clone. The chain employs TRBV9 and TRBJ1-4, with TRBD1 matching over 8 bases. CDR1 SGDLS and CDR2 YYNGEE come from the germline V gene. There are 16 residues in the CDR3. The V and J ends lost 0 bases and 7 bases, in that order; junction bases with no gene match: 8. CDR3 amino acids: CASSVEDGTGGEKLFF. In nucleotides, the CDR3 is TGTGCCAGCAGCGTAGAGGACGGGACAGGAGGTGAAAAACTGTTTTTT.